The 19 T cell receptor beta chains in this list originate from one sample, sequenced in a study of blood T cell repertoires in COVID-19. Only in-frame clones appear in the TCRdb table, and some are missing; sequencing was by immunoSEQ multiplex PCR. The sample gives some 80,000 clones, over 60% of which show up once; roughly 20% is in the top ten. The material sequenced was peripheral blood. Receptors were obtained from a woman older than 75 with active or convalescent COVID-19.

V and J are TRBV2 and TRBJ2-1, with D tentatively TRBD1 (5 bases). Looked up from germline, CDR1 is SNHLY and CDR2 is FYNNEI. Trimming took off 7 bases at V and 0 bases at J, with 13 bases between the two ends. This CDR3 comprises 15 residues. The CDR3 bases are TGTGCCAGCATCCGAATTAGGGGCTCCTACAATGAGCAGTTCTTC. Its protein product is CASIRIRGSYNEQFF.

The CDR3 is CASSMLGRGGQETQYF. As DNA, the CDR3 is TGTGCCAGTAGCATGCTGGGCAGGGGTGGGCAAGAGACCCAGTACTTC. The rearrangement joins TRBV19 to TRBJ2-5; weak D call: TRBD1 (6 bases). V lost 6 bases and J lost 2, with 19 bases in between. Germline-derived CDR1 and CDR2 are LNHDA and SQIVND (reference sequence). This CDR3 has 16 residues.

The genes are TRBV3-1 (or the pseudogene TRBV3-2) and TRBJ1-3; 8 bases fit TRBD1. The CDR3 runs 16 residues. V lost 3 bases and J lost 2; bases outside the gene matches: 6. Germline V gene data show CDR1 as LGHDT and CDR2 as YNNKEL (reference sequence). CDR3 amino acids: CASSHLDRATGNTIYF. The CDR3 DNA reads TGTGCCAGCAGCCATTTGGACAGGGCCACTGGAAACACCATATATTTT.

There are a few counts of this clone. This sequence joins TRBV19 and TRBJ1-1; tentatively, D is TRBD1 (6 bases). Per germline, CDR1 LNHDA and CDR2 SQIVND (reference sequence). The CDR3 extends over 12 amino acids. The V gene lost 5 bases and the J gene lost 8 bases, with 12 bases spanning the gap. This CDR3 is CASSSRGAEAFF. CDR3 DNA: TGTGCCAGTAGTTCCAGGGGAGCGGAAGCTTTCTTT.

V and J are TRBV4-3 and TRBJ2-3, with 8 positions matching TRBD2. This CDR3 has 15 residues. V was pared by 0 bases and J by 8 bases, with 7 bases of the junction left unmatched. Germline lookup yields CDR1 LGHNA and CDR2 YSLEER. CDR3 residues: CASSQDRGAGGTQYF. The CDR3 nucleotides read TGCGCCAGCAGCCAAGATCGCGGGGCGGGAGGTACGCAGTATTTT.

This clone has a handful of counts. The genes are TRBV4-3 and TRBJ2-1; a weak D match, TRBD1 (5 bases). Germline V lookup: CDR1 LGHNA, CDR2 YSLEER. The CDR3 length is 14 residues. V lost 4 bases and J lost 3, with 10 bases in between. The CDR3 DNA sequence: TGCGCCAGCAGCCCTCAGGGCGGCTACAATGAGCAGTTCTTC. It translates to CASSPQGGYNEQFF.

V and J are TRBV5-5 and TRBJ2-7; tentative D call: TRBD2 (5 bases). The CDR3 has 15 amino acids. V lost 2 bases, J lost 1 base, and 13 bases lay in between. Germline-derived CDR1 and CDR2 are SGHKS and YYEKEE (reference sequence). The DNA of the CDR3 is TGTGCCAGCAGCTTCTTAGCGCAACCTTCCTACGAGCAGTACTTC. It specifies CASSFLAQPSYEQYF.

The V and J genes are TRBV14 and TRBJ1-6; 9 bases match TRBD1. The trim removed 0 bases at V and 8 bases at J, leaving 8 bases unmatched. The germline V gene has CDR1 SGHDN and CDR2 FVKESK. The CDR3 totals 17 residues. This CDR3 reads CASSQDVGQGIDSPLHF. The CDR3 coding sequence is TGTGCCAGCAGCCAAGATGTAGGACAGGGGATTGATTCACCCCTCCACTTT.

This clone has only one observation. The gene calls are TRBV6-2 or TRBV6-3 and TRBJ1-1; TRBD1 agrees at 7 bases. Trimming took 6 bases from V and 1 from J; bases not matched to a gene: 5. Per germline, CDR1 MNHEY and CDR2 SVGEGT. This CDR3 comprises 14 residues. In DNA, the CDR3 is TGTGCCAGCAGCCAGACAGGGTGGAACACTGAAGCTTTCTTT. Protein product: CASSQTGWNTEAFF.

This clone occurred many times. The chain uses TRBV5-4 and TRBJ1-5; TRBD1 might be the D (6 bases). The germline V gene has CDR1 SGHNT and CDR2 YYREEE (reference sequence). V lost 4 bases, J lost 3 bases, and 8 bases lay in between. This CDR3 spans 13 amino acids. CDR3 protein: CASSGGINQPQHF. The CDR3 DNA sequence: TGTGCCAGCAGCGGGGGCATCAATCAGCCCCAGCATTTT.

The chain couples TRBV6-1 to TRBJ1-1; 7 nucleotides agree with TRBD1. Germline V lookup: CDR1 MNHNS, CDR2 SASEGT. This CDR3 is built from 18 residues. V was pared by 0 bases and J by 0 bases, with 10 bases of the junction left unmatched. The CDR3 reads CASSEAFWQGGLNTEAFF. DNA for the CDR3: TGTGCCAGCAGTGAAGCGTTTTGGCAGGGGGGTTTGAACACTGAAGCTTTCTTT.

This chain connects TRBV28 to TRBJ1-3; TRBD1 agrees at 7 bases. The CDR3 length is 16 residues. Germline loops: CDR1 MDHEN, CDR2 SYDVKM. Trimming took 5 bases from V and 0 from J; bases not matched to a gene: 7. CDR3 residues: CASSLPGQRSGNTIYF. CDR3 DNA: TGTGCCAGCAGTCTTCCGGGACAGCGCTCTGGAAACACCATATATTTT.

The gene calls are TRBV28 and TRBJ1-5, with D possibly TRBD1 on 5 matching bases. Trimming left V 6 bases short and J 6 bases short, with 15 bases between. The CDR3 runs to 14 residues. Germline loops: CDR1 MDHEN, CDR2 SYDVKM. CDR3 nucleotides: TGTGCCAGCAGCCCCCTTGGACACGGTCAGCCCCAGCATTTT. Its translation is CASSPLGHGQPQHF.

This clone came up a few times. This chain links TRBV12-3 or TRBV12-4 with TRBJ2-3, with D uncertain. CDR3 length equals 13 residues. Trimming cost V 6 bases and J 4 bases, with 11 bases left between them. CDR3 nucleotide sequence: TGTGCCAGCAGCTGGCAGGTCCCAGATACGCAGTATTTT. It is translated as CASSWQVPDTQYF.

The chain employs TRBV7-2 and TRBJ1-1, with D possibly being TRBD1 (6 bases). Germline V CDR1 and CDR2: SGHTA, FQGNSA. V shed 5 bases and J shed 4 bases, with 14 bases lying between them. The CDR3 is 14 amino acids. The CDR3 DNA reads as TGTGCCAGCAGCCCAGGGGTAGGATTCACTGAAGCTTTCTTT. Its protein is CASSPGVGFTEAFF.

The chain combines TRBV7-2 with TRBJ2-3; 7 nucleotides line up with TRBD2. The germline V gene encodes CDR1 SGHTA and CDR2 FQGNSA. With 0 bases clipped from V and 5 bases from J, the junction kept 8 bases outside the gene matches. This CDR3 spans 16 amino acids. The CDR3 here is CASSLALGWGGDTQYF. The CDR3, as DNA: TGTGCCAGCAGCTTAGCGCTGGGATGGGGGGGAGATACGCAGTATTTT.

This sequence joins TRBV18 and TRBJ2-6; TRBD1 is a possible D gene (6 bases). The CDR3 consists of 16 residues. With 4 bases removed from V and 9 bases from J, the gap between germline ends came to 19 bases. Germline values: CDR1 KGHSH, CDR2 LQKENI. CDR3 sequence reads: CASSRRDTAMVNVLTF. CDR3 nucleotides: TGTGCCAGCTCACGACGGGACACGGCGATGGTCAACGTCCTGACTTTC.

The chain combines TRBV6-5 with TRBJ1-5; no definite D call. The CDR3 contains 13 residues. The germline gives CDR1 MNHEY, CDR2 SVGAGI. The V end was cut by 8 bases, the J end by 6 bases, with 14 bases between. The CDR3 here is CASVEGWGQPQHF. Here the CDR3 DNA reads TGTGCCAGCGTTGAGGGCTGGGGTCAGCCCCAGCATTTT.

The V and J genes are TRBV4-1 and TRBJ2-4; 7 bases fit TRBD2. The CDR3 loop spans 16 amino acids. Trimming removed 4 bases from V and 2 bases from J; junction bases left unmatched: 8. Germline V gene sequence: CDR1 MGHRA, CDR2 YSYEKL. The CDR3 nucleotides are TGCGCCAGCAGCCCCCGGGGAGGGATGTCCAAAAACATTCAGTACTTC. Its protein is CASSPRGGMSKNIQYF.